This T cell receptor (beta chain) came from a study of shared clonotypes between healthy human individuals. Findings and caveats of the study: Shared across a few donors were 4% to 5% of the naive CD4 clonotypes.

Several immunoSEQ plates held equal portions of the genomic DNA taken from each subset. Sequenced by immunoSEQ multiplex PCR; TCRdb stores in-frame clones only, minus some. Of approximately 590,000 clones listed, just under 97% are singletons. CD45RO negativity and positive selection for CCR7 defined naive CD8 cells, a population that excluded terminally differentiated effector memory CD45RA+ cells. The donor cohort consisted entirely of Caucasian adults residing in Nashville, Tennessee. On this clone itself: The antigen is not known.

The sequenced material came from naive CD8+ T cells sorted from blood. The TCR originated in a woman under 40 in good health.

CDR3 sequence reads: CATIEYRGSGTEAFF. As DNA, the CDR3 is TGTGCCACCATAGAGTACAGGGGTAGTGGCACTGAAGCTTTCTTT. The rearrangement links TRBV19 to TRBJ1-1; 7 nucleotides agree with TRBD1. This CDR3 has 15 amino acids. V shed 10 bases, J shed 4 bases, and the junction held 15 bases outside the gene matches. The V gene's germline CDR1 is LNHDA and CDR2 SQIVND (reference sequence).